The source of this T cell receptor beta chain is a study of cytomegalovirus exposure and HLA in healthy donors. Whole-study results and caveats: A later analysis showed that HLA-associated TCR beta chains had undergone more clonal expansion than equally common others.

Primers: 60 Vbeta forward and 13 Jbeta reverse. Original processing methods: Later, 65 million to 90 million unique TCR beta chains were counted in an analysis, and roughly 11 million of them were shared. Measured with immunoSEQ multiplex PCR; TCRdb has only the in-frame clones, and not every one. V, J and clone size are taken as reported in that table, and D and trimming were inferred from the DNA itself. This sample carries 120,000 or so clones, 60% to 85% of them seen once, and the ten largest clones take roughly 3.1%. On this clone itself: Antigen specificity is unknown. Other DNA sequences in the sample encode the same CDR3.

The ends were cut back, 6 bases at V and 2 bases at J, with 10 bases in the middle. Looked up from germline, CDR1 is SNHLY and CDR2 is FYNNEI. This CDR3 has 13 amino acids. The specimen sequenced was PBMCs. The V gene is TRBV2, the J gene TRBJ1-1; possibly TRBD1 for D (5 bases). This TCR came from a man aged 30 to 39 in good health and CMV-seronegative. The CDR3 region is CASSEQVNTEAFF. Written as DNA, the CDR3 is TGTGCCAGCAGCGAACAGGTAAACACTGAAGCTTTCTTT.